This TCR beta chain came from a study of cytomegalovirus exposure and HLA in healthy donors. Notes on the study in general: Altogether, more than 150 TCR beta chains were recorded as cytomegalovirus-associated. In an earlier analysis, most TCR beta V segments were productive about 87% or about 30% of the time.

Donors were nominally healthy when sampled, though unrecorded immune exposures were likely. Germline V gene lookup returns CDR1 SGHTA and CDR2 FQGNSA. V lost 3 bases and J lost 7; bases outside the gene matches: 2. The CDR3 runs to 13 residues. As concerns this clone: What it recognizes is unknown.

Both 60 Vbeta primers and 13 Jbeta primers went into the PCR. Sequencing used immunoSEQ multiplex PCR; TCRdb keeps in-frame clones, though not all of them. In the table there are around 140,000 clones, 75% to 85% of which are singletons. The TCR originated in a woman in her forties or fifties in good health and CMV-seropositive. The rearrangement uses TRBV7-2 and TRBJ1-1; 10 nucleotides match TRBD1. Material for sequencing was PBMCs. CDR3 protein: CASSFGQGGEAFF. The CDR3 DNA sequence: TGTGCCAGCAGCTTCGGACAGGGGGGTGAAGCTTTCTTT.